This note documents a single TCR beta chain sequence. These data are taken from a study of blood T cell repertoires in COVID-19. Trimming shortened V by 6 bases and J by 4 bases, and 18 bases separated the two germline ends. The CDR3 is 15 residues long. Germline V gives CDR1 MDHEN, CDR2 SYDVKM. Original processing notes: Counts of nucleated cells, estimated from reference gene primer amplification, were obtained. Only in-frame clones appear in the TCRdb table, and some are missing; sequencing was by immunoSEQ multiplex PCR. The V and J calls and clone size are taken from that table; D and trimming were inferred from the DNA. Among around 110,000 clones listed, 60% to 80% were seen once.

What was sequenced was peripheral blood. The chain carries TRBV28 and TRBJ1-1, with D tentatively TRBD1 (6 bases). The source of this sequence is a human donor with acute or convalescent COVID-19. The donor label of this sample is uncertain. The DNA of the CDR3 is TGTGCCAGCAGCCAGCCAATGACAGGCACCACTGAAGCTTTCTTT. Protein sequence: CASSQPMTGTTEAFF.